The subject of this entry is one T cell receptor (beta chain). This CDR3 contains 13 residues. Trimming cost V 2 bases and J 3 bases; bases outside gene matches: 3. Germline CDR1 is SQVTM and CDR2 is ANQGSEA. TCRdb analysed the 5' RACE reads with MiXCR anew, one entry per CDR3 protein. The profile covers roughly 770,000 distinct CDR3 sequences, with 15% to 20% appearing a single time and around 13% taken by the ten largest. The data derive from a study of identical twins. The same specimen was also included in a second study, on T cells expressing NK-cell markers.

Sequencing used PBMCs. The chain employs TRBV29-1 and TRBJ2-7; 8 bases line up with TRBD2. The sequence came from a woman aged 18-29 years in good health. The CDR3 reads CSVETSGDYEQYF. In DNA, the CDR3 is TGCAGCGTTGAAACTAGCGGCGACTACGAGCAGTACTTC.